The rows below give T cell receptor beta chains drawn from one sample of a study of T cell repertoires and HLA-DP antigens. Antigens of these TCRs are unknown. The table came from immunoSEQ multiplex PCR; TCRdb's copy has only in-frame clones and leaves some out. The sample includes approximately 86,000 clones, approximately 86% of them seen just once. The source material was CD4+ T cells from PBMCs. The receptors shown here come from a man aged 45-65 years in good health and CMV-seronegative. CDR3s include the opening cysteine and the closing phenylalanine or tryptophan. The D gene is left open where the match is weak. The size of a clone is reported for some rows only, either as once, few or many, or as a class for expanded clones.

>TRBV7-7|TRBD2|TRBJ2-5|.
CASSPRGGNQETQYF
TGTGCTAGCAGCCCACGCGGGGGGAACCAAGAGACCCAGTACTTC
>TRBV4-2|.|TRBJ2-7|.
CASSLDGTYEQYF
TGTGCCAGCAGCCTAGACGGCACCTACGAGCAGTACTTC
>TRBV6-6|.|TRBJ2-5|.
CASSSPGQRRLETQYF
TGTGCCAGCAGTTCCCCGGGGCAAAGGAGATTAGAGACCCAGTACTTC
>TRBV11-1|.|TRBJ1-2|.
CASSPIQGQSYGYTF
TGTGCCAGCAGCCCCATCCAGGGGCAGAGCTATGGCTACACCTTC
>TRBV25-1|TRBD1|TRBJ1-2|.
CASSDSGTDYGYTF
TGTGCCAGCAGTGACTCCGGGACAGATTATGGCTACACCTTC
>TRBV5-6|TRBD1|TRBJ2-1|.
CASSLDRGRYNEQFF
TGTGCCAGCAGCTTGGACAGGGGGCGATACAATGAGCAGTTCTTC
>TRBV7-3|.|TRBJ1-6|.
CASSSASGVNSPLHF
TGTGCCAGCAGCTCAGCCTCGGGTGTAAATTCACCCCTCCACTTT
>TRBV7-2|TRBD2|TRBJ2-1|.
CASSPGLAGVYNEQFF
TGTGCCAGCAGCCCGGGACTAGCGGGGGTCTACAATGAGCAGTTCTTC
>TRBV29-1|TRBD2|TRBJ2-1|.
CSVLSGSNYNEQFF
TGCAGCGTGCTTAGCGGGTCTAATTACAATGAGCAGTTCTTC
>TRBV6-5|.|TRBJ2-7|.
CASSYRTPQAYEQYF
TGTGCCAGCAGTTATCGGACTCCCCAGGCCTACGAGCAGTACTTC
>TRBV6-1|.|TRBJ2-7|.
CATRDFLSYEQYF
TGTGCCACCCGGGACTTCTTATCCTACGAGCAGTACTTC
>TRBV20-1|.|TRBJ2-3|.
CSAHLSGTKYF
TGCAGTGCCCATCTTTCCGGGACGAAGTATTTT
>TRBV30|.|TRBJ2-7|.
CAWSAGSYEQYF
TGTGCCTGGAGTGCCGGCAGCTACGAGCAGTACTTC
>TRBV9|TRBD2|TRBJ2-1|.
CASSVATSGSGHEQFF
TGTGCCAGCAGCGTTGCTACTAGCGGGAGTGGCCATGAGCAGTTCTTC
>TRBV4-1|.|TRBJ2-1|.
CASSQPSLTGLSDEQFF
TGCGCCAGCAGCCAACCCTCCCTAACGGGACTTTCGGATGAGCAGTTCTTC
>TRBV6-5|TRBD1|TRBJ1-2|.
CASRRRQGGSGYTF
TGTGCCAGCAGAAGGAGACAGGGAGGTAGTGGCTACACCTTC
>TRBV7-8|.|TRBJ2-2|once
CASSLVGAVDTGELFF
TGTGCCAGCAGCTTAGTGGGAGCCGTCGACACCGGGGAGCTGTTTTTT
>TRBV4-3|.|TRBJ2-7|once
CASSRGLGNSYEQYF
TGCGCCAGCAGCCGGGGCTTGGGAAACTCCTACGAGCAGTACTTC
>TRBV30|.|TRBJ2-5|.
CAWSDGGLETQYF
TGTGCCTGGAGTGATGGAGGGTTGGAGACCCAGTACTTC
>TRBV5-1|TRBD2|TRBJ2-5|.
CASSLDRELAGGTQYF
TGCGCCAGCAGCTTGGACAGGGAGTTGGCGGGGGGGACCCAGTACTTC
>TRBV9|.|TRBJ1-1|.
CASSVSVNTEAFF
TGTGCCAGCAGCGTTTCTGTGAACACTGAAGCTTTCTTT
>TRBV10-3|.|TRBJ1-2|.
CAISDFELYTF
TGTGCCATCAGTGATTTCGAGCTCTACACCTTC
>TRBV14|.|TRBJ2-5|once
CASSPYEKETQYF
TGTGCCAGCAGCCCGTACGAGAAAGAGACCCAGTACTTC
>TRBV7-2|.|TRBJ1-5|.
CASSIDRKENQPQHF
TGTGCCAGCAGCATTGACAGGAAAGAAAATCAGCCCCAGCATTTT
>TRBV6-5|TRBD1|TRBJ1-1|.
CASSYSSVRTGIEAFF
TGTGCCAGCAGTTACTCGAGTGTCCGGACAGGGATTGAAGCTTTCTTT
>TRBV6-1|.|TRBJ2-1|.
CASSEGRADEQFF
TGTGCCAGCAGTGAGGGCAGGGCCGATGAGCAGTTCTTC
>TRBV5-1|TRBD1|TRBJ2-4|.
CASSPRQGSLAKNIQYF
TGCGCCAGCAGCCCCCGACAGGGTTCCTTAGCCAAAAACATTCAGTACTTC
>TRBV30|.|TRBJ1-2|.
CAWSRTVYGYTF
TGTGCCTGGAGTAGAACGGTCTATGGCTACACCTTC
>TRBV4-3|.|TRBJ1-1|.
CASSQEVARLNTEAFF
TGCGCCAGCAGCCAAGAGGTGGCCAGATTGAACACTGAAGCTTTCTTT
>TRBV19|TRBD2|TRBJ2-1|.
CASRRELAGYNEQFF
TGTGCCAGTAGGAGGGAACTAGCGGGGTACAATGAGCAGTTCTTC
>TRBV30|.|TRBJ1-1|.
CAWSVLGGGTEAFF
TGTGCCTGGAGTGTACTGGGGGGGGGCACTGAAGCTTTCTTT
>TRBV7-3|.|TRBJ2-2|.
CASSLRRTANTGELFF
TGTGCCAGCAGCTTAAGGCGGACGGCGAACACCGGGGAGCTGTTTTTT
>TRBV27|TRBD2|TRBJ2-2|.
CASSLRSGGAANTGELFF
TGTGCCAGCAGTTTACGTAGCGGGGGGGCCGCGAACACCGGGGAGCTGTTTTTT
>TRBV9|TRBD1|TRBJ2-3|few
CASSVGGGWATDTQYF
TGTGCCAGCAGCGTAGGAGGGGGCTGGGCGACAGATACGCAGTATTTT
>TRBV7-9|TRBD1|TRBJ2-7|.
CASSFGQGFYEQYF
TGTGCCAGCAGCTTTGGACAGGGATTCTACGAGCAGTACTTC
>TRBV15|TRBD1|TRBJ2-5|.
CATSIRDRGGETQYF
TGTGCCACCAGCATCCGGGACAGGGGAGGGGAGACCCAGTACTTC
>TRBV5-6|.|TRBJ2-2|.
CASSGVVGGTGELFF
TGTGCCAGCAGCGGGGTTGTCGGCGGCACCGGGGAGCTGTTTTTT
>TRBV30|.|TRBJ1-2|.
CAWSFGGLGFYGYTF
TGTGCCTGGAGTTTTGGGGGGCTGGGATTCTATGGCTACACCTTC
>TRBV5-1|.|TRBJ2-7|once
CASRSGPSTYEQYF
TGCGCCAGCAGGAGCGGACCCTCCACCTACGAGCAGTACTTC
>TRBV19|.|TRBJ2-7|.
CASSVDNSYEQYF
TGTGCCAGTAGTGTGGACAACTCCTACGAGCAGTACTTC
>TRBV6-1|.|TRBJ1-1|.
CASSEVRGQEAFF
TGTGCCAGCAGTGAGGTCAGGGGCCAGGAAGCTTTCTTT
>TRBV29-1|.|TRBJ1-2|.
CSVVPGYTF
TGCAGCGTTGTTCCCGGCTACACCTTC
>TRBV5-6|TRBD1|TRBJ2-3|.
CASSRRTGTSTDTQYF
TGTGCCAGCAGCAGGCGGACAGGGACAAGCACAGATACGCAGTATTTT
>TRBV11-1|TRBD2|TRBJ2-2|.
CASETSVNTGELFF
TGTGCCAGCGAGACTAGCGTAAACACCGGGGAGCTGTTTTTT
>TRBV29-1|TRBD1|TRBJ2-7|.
CSFAQGTYEQYF
TGCAGCTTCGCACAGGGGACCTACGAGCAGTACTTC
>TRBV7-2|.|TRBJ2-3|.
CASSLKAGRDTQYF
TGTGCCAGCAGCTTAAAAGCAGGTAGAGATACGCAGTATTTT
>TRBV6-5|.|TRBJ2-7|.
CASSRGGGEQYF
TGTGCCAGCAGTCGCGGGGGCGGCGAGCAGTACTTC
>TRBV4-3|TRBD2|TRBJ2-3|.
CASSQDGLAGGFADTQYF
TGCGCCAGCAGCCAAGATGGGCTAGCGGGAGGATTCGCAGATACGCAGTATTTT